This TCR beta chain was retrieved from a study of T cell repertoires in cytomegalovirus infection. Overall study context: In public TCR beta signatures, there were indications of both CMV infection and matching HLA type.

General study findings and limits: There were HLA-C-restricted CMV-specific TCR beta clonotypes dominating the ex vivo response.

In germline, CDR1 is SGHVS, CDR2 FNYEAQ. The CDR3 length is 15 residues. V lost 5 bases to trimming and J lost 6 bases; unmatched junction nucleotides: 10. TCRdb itself ran the reads through MiXCR, one entry per CDR3 protein. The sample has roughly 200,000 distinct CDR3 sequences; about a sixth are singletons. Concerning this clonotype: Its target is not known.

This TCR was sampled from a human donor in good health (CMV status not recorded). Some clones in this sample may be carry-over from other donors' samples. The chain carries TRBV7-6 and TRBJ1-5, with TRBD1 matching over 7 bases. Sequenced material: CD8+ T cells from PBMCs. CDR3 DNA sequence: TGTGCCAGCAGCCAGACAGGGCCCCCAGGTCAGCCCCAGCATTTT. Translated, it gives CASSQTGPPGQPQHF.